A selection of T cell receptor beta chains follows, all from one sample in a study of T cell repertoires in cytomegalovirus infection. MiXCR, run by TCRdb on the reads, gives a single entry per CDR3 protein. The sample lists about 530,000 distinct CDR3 sequences; about a quarter were seen once. Sequencing input: PBMCs. The origin of the receptors is a human donor in good health (CMV status not recorded). Some clones in this sample may be carry-over from other donors' samples. CDR3s include the opening cysteine and the closing phenylalanine or tryptophan. D genes are given only for firm matches. Size is stated for part of the rows, as once, few or many counts, or as a class when the clone is expanded.

len,d_gene,abundance,j_gene,v_gene,CDR3aa,CDR3nt
18,TRBD2,-,TRBJ2-1,TRBV5-4,CASSTRGGSLSSYNEQFF,TGTGCCAGCAGCACCCGAGGCGGGAGCCTGAGCTCCTACAATGAGCAGTTCTTC
14,-,many,TRBJ1-1,TRBV7-2,CASSLALSSRSAFF,TGTGCCAGCAGCCTGGCTTTGAGCTCGAGGTCGGCTTTCTTT
13,-,many,TRBJ2-7,TRBV12-3/TRBV12-4,CASRPGPLAEQYF,TGTGCCAGCAGGCCTGGGCCCTTAGCGGAGCAGTACTTC
19,-,many,TRBJ2-1,TRBV28,CASSLIGTFWFEADNEQFF,TGTGCCAGCAGTTTAATCGGTACCTTTTGGTTCGAAGCGGACAATGAGCAGTTCTTC
15,-,many,TRBJ1-3,TRBV6-1,CASRVDRNSGNTIYF,TGTGCCAGCAGAGTCGACCGAAACTCTGGAAACACCATATATTTT
11,-,-,TRBJ2-5,TRBV29-1,CRAEILETQYF,TGCAGGGCGGAGATTTTGGAGACCCAGTACTTC
15,-,many,TRBJ2-1,TRBV6-1,CASGRVSRAGNEQFF,TGTGCCAGCGGGAGAGTATCCAGGGCTGGGAATGAGCAGTTCTTC
15,TRBD1,few,TRBJ1-2,TRBV4-3,CASSQGGQGIYGYTF,TGCGCCAGCAGCCAAGGTGGACAGGGTATTTATGGCTACACCTTC
13,-,many,TRBJ1-1,TRBV7-2,CASSFGGDTEAFF,TGTGCCAGCAGCTTCGGGGGGGACACTGAAGCTTTCTTT
15,-,-,TRBJ1-1,TRBV11-3,CASSGGGRGSTEAFF,TGTGCCAGCAGCGGGGGGGGGCGGGGGAGCACTGAAGCTTTCTTT
15,-,-,TRBJ1-1,TRBV19,CASSTGGDVNTEAFF,TGTGCCAGTAGTACGGGGGGGGATGTTAACACTGAAGCTTTCTTT
20,-,-,TRBJ2-6,TRBV18,CASSPSPSVSRHSGANVLTF,TGTGCCAGCTCACCATCTCCTAGTGTCAGTCGACACTCTGGGGCCAACGTCCTGACTTTC
16,TRBD2,-,TRBJ2-1,TRBV19,CASRQATTSGDNEQFF,TGTGCCAGTAGACAGGCTACAACTAGCGGAGACAATGAGCAGTTCTTC
13,-,-,TRBJ2-7,TRBV27,CASSLWSSYEQYF,TGTGCCAGCAGTTTATGGTCCTCCTACGAGCAGTACTTC
15,-,-,TRBJ1-5,TRBV19,CASSIHPGRGQPQHF,TGTGCCAGTAGTATCCACCCGGGGAGAGGTCAGCCCCAGCATTTT
19,TRBD2,few,TRBJ2-2,TRBV12-3/TRBV12-4,CASSPPNGAGGPGVGELFF,TGTGCCAGCAGTCCCCCGAACGGAGCGGGAGGGCCCGGGGTGGGGGAGCTGTTTTTT
14,-,few,TRBJ1-1,TRBV6-2/TRBV6-3,CASSYGSFYTEAFF,TGTGCCAGCAGTTACGGCAGCTTTTACACTGAAGCTTTCTTT
15,-,many,TRBJ2-7,TRBV28,CASRRKGTSSYEQYF,TGTGCCAGCAGAAGGAAGGGAACCAGCTCCTACGAGCAGTACTTC
16,TRBD2,-,TRBJ2-3,TRBV24-1,CATSDLRREGTDTQYF,TGTGCCACCAGTGATTTGAGGCGGGAGGGCACAGATACGCAGTATTTT
15,-,few,TRBJ1-2,TRBV6-2/TRBV6-3,CASSYDPSPNHGYTF,TGTGCCAGCAGTTACGACCCAAGTCCCAATCATGGCTACACCTTC
19,-,-,TRBJ2-7,TRBV28,CASIPSSGSGISFSYEQYF,TGTGCCAGCATACCAAGCTCGGGGTCCGGGATCTCATTTTCCTACGAGCAGTACTTC
13,TRBD1,few,TRBJ1-1,TRBV28,CASSGTVDTEAFF,TGTGCCAGCAGCGGGACAGTCGACACTGAAGCTTTCTTT
13,TRBD1,many,TRBJ1-1,TRBV7-2,CASSLGQGREAFF,TGTGCCAGCAGCTTGGGACAGGGGCGGGAGGCTTTCTTT
15,TRBD2,-,TRBJ2-3,TRBV2,CASRDTIAGGDTQYF,TGTGCCAGCAGGGATACTATAGCGGGAGGTGATACGCAGTATTTT
14,-,many,TRBJ2-2,TRBV6-5,CASRDYANTGELFF,TGTGCCAGCAGGGACTACGCTAACACCGGGGAGCTGTTTTTT
15,-,few,TRBJ1-1,TRBV11-1,CASSWRGRINTEAFF,TGTGCCAGCAGCTGGAGAGGGAGGATAAACACTGAAGCTTTCTTT
15,-,once,TRBJ2-1,TRBV12-3/TRBV12-4,CASSFYTGAVDEQFF,TGTGCCAGCAGTTTTTATACGGGAGCGGTAGATGAGCAGTTCTTC
13,-,few,TRBJ2-7,TRBV7-9,CASSPYQTYEQYF,TGTGCCAGCTCCCCTTATCAGACCTACGAGCAGTACTTC
16,-,few,TRBJ2-1,TRBV6-1,CASSRRTLLHDNEQFF,TGTGCCAGCAGTCGTCGGACCCTTTTACATGACAATGAGCAGTTCTTC
14,-,-,TRBJ2-3,TRBV7-9,CASSLAGPTDTQYF,TGTGCCAGCAGCTTAGCAGGGCCCACAGATACGCAGTATTTT
15,TRBD2,few,TRBJ2-7,TRBV5-1,CASSLVSGSSYEQYF,TGCGCCAGCAGCTTGGTTAGCGGGAGCTCCTACGAGCAGTACTTC
17,TRBD1,few,TRBJ2-7,TRBV7-2,CASSSPSTGRQTYEQYF,TGTGCCAGCAGCTCCCCCTCGACAGGGCGCCAAACCTACGAGCAGTACTTC
15,-,-,TRBJ1-1,TRBV7-4,CASSLVEPGQSEAFF,TGTGCCAGCAGCTTAGTAGAACCGGGACAATCTGAAGCTTTCTTT
14,-,-,TRBJ1-5,TRBV30,CAWSSVRREQPQHF,TGTGCCTGGAGTTCGGTCAGACGGGAACAGCCCCAGCATTTT
14,-,many,TRBJ2-3,TRBV6-1,CASSEASGGGAQYF,TGTGCCAGCAGTGAAGCTAGCGGCGGAGGGGCGCAGTATTTT
19,TRBD2,-,TRBJ2-1,TRBV7-6,CASSLAEGIAGGPYNEQFF,TGTGCCAGCAGCTTAGCGGAGGGAATAGCGGGAGGACCCTACAATGAGCAGTTCTTC
15,TRBD2,many,TRBJ2-3,TRBV7-2,CASSSQAGVADTQYF,TGTGCCAGCAGCTCCCAAGCGGGAGTGGCAGATACGCAGTATTTT
13,-,-,TRBJ1-1,TRBV29-1,CSVKGGLNTEAFF,TGCAGCGTTAAGGGAGGTTTGAACACTGAAGCTTTCTTT
15,-,many,TRBJ2-7,TRBV7-2,CASSYGGTSPYEQYF,TGTGCCAGCAGCTATGGCGGGACTTCGCCCTACGAGCAGTACTTC
14,TRBD1,-,TRBJ2-1,TRBV7-9,CASNGQGQDNEQFF,TGTGCCAGCAACGGACAGGGGCAAGACAATGAGCAGTTCTTC
13,-,many,TRBJ2-1,TRBV7-2,CASSQPSYNEQFF,TGTGCCAGCAGCCAACCCTCCTACAATGAGCAGTTCTTC
14,-,few,TRBJ2-7,TRBV6-2/TRBV6-3,CASSSGTANYEQYF,TGTGCCAGCAGTTCCGGGACCGCCAACTACGAGCAGTACTTC
14,-,-,TRBJ1-3,TRBV11-3,CASSLARAGNTIYF,TGTGCCAGCAGCTTAGCCAGGGCTGGAAACACCATATATTTT
17,TRBD2,few,TRBJ2-1,TRBV6-2/TRBV6-3,CASSYRRGLAENNEQFF,TGTGCCAGCAGTTACCGAAGGGGACTAGCGGAGAACAATGAGCAGTTCTTC
14,-,-,TRBJ2-7,TRBV7-9,CASSLSQSSYEQYF,TGTGCCAGCAGCTTGAGCCAGAGCTCCTACGAGCAGTACTTC